The clone carrying this T cell receptor delta chain has just a few counts. Its antigen remains unknown. TCRdb has a much larger clone's protein, which differs at residue 8 from the translation of this DNA, likely because of a read error; what is shown is the protein translated from the DNA. TCRdb used CATT to re-call clones from the multiplex PCR reads. The sample records tens of thousands of delta-chain clones, approximately 1% being singletons. Bulk repertoires came from Vgamma9/Vdelta2+ or Vdelta2-negative gammadelta T cells flow-sorted from PBMC. The source of the sample is a study of γδ T cells in repeated Plasmodium falciparum infection. The wider study: Over around 580 days, donors received four mosquito-bite P. falciparum NF54 infections. Timepoints: baseline, immediately before selected infections, and 21 days after every infection. Findings and caveats of the study: Vgamma9/Vdelta2+ repertoires stayed stably polyclonal over time and infection. Waves of new clonotype selection appeared after repeated controlled infections in Vdelta2-negative, largely Vdelta1+, gammadelta T cells.

CDR3 length: 12 residues. Trimming removed 1 base at V and 8 bases at J, with 8 bases between. CDR1 and CDR2 from the germline V gene are TSWWSYY and QGS. The chain links TRDV1 to TRDJ1, with D unresolved. The sample consisted of gamma-delta T cells from blood. The sequence was collected from a pool of human donors (malaria-infected and uninfected, not separated). The CDR3 region is CALGERGPKLIF. The DNA for the CDR3 is TGTGCTCTTGGGGAACGGGGCCCCAAACTCATCTTT.